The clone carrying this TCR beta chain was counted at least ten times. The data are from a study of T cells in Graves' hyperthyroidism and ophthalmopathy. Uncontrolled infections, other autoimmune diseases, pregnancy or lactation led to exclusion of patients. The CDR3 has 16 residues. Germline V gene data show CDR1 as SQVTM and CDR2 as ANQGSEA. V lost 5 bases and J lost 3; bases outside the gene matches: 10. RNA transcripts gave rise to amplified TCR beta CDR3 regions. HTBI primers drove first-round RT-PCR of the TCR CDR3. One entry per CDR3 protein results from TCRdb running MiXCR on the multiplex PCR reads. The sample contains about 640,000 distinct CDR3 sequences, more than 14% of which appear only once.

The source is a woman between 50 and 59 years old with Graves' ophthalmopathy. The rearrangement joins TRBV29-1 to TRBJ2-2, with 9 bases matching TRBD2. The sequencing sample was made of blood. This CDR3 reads CSVQSSGSTYTGELFF. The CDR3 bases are TGCAGCGTTCAGAGTAGCGGGAGTACGTACACCGGGGAGCTGTTTTTT.